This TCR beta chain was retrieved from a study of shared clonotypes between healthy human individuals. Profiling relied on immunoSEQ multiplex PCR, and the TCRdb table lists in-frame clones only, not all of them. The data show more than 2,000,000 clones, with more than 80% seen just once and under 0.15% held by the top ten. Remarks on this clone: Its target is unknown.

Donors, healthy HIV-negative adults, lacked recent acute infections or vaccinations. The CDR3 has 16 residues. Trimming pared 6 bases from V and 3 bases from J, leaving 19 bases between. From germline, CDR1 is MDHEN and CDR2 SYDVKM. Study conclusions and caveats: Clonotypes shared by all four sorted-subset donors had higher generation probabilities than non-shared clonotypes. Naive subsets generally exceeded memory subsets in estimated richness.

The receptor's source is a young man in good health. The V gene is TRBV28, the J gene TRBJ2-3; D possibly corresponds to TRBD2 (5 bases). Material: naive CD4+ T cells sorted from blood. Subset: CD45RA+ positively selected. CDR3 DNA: TGTGCCAGCAGGCGGAGAGGGATGAAGAGGACAGATACGCAGTATTTT. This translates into CASRRRGMKRTDTQYF.